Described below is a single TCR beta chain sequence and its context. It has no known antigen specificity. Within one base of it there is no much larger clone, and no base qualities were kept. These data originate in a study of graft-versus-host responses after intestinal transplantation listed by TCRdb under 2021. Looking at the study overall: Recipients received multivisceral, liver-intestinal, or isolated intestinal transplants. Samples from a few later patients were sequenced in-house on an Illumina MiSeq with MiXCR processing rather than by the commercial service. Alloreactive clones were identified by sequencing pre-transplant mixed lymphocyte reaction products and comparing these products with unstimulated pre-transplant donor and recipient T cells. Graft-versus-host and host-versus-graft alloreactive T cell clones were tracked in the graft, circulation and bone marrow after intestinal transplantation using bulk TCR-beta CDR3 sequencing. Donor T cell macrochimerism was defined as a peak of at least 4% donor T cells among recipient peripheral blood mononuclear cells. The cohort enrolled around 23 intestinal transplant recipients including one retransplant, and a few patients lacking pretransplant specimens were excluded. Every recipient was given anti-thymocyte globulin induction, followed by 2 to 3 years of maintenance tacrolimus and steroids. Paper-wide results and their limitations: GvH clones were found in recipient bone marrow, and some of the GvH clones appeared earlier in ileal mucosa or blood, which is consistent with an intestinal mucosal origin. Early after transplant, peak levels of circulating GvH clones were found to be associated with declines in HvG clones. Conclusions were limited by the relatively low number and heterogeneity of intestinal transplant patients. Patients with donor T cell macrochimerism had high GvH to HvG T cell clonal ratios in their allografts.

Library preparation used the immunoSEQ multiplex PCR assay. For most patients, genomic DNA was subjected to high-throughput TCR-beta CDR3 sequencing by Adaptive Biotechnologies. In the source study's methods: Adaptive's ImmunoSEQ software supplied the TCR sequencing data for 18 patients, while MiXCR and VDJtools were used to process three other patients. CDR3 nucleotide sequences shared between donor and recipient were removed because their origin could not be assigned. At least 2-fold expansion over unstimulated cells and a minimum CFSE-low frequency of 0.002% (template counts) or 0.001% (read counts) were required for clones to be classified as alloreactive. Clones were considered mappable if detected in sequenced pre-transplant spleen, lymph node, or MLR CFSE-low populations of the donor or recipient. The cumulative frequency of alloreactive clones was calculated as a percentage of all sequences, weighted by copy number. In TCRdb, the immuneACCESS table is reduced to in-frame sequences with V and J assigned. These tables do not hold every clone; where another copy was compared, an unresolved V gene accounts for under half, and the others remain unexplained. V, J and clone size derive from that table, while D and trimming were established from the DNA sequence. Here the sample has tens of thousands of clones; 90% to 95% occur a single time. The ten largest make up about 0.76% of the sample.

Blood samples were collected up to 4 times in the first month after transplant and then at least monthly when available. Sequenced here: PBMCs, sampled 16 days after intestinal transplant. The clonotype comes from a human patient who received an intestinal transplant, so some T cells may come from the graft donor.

The CDR3 reads CASSPLAGEAYNEQFF. The DNA sequence is as follows: TGTGCCAGCAGCCCGCTAGCGGGAGAAGCCTACAATGAGCAGTTCTTC. This chain is built from TRBV7-8 and TRBJ2-1, with TRBD2 matching 10 junction bases. Germline trimming amounts to 5 bases on V and 2 bases on J, with 6 as the count of junction bases outside the gene matches. CDR1 and CDR2 are read off the germline V gene as SGHVS and FQNEAQ. Reading from cysteine to phenylalanine, the CDR3 counts 16 amino acids. Just CDR3 DNA is preserved here, 48 bases in frame from base 1.